This T cell receptor (beta chain) was captured in a study of blood T cell repertoires in COVID-19. In germline, CDR1 is LGHNA, CDR2 YNFKEQ. Trimming stripped 3 bases from V and 2 bases from J, with 15 bases between. The CDR3 contains 16 residues. Produced via immunoSEQ multiplex PCR; TCRdb's table is partial and in-frame only. The data contain some 400,000 clones, around 90% of them singletons. The sequence was obtained from a human donor in a cohort sampled during active COVID-19. The specimen sequenced was peripheral blood. The chain employs TRBV4-2 and TRBJ2-3; D remains unclear. CDR3 protein: CASSQSFRANTDTQYF. In DNA form, the CDR3 reads TGTGCCAGCAGCCAGTCGTTCCGTGCTAACACAGATACGCAGTATTTT.